The 8 T cell receptor beta chains below all came from one sample that was sequenced in a study of read filtering for tumor transcriptome and immune sequencing. From approximately 430 ng of RNA, a library with molecular barcoded alpha/delta and beta/gamma adaptors was made. TCRdb re-derived calls from the reads in MiXCR, one entry per CDR3 protein. The sample includes about 37,000 distinct CDR3 sequences, roughly 13% seen only once; the top ten take roughly 40%. The sample comprised a population of CD138-negative cells sorted from bone marrow. These receptors were taken from a donor over 35 with multiple myeloma.

This clonotype has just one count. A read error may be the cause here, since a much bigger clone is one base away. The V call is TRBV2, the J call TRBJ2-2; D ambiguous. Per germline, CDR1 SNHLY and CDR2 FYNNEI. The CDR3 runs to 14 residues. V lost 11 bases and J 2 bases, leaving 15 bases between the germline ends. CDR3 region: CAGRMNGNTGELFF. In nucleotides, the CDR3 is TGTGCCGGCCGTATGAACGGAAACACCGGGGAGCTGTTTTTT.

This clonotype was seen repeatedly, ten times or more. Written as DNA, the CDR3 is TGTGCCAGTAGTAACCAGCGGGGGTCGAACAATGAGCAGTTCTTC. Translating gives CASSNQRGSNNEQFF. The rearrangement joins TRBV19 to TRBJ2-1, with 8 nucleotides matching TRBD2. Germline V gene data show CDR1 as LNHDA and CDR2 as SQIVND (reference sequence). J gave up 5 bases and V 4 bases, and 7 bases lay outside the gene matches. The CDR3 spans 15 residues.

This clonotype was detected many times. The gene calls are TRBV5-1 and TRBJ2-5, with D possibly being TRBD2 (5 bases). Germline loops: CDR1 SGHRS, CDR2 YFSETQ. The CDR3 has 14 residues. Between the trimmed V and J ends, which lost 0 bases and 5 bases, there was a span of 11 bases. The chain's CDR3 is CASSLVASRETQYF. CDR3 nucleotide sequence: TGCGCCAGCAGCTTGGTGGCTAGCCGGGAGACCCAGTACTTC.

This clonotype was counted ten times or more. A much bigger clone sits one base away, suggesting this may be a read error. The chain is built from TRBV7-9 and TRBJ2-1; no definite D call. The CDR3 extends over 12 amino acids. Germline CDR1 reads SEHNR; CDR2 reads FQNEAQ (reference sequence). The CDR3 coding sequence is TGTGCCAGCAGCCTTTCCCCGAATGGGCAGTTCTTC. Translation: CASSLSPNGQFF.

This clonotype has at least ten counts. The rearrangement links TRBV11-2 to TRBJ2-1, with D perhaps matching TRBD2 (6 bases). This CDR3 has 13 amino acids. CDR1 SGHAT and CDR2 FQNNGV come from the germline V gene. Deletions cut 10 bases from V and 4 bases from J, with 14 bases between. CDR3 amino acids: CATRDLTYNEQFF. In DNA, the CDR3 is TGTGCCACCCGGGACTTGACATACAATGAGCAGTTCTTC.

On this clonotype: Just one base apart from a much larger clone, this may be a read error. The CDR3 does not close with the conserved phenylalanine or tryptophan, likely indicating a read error. CDR3 DNA sequence: TGTGCCAGCAGCCAAAACAACGGTGATACGCAGTATCTT. Its translation: CASSQNNGDTQYL. The chain is built from TRBV11-2 and TRBJ2-3; D call uncertain. Trimming left V 5 bases short and J 6 bases short, with 12 bases between. Germline V gene data show CDR1 as SGHAT and CDR2 as FQNNGV. The length of the CDR3 is 13 residues.

To note about this clonotype: A clone one base away is much larger, so this may be a read error. The rearrangement joins TRBV7-4 to TRBJ1-4, with 7 bases that match TRBD1. This CDR3 contains 16 residues. Germline V gene lookup returns CDR1 SGHVT and CDR2 SQSDAQ. As DNA, the CDR3 is TGTGCCAGCAGCCAGGGACAGTTGGGAGCTAATGAAGAACTGTTTTTT. It codes for CASSQGQLGANEELFF.

Comment on this clonotype: This sequence may be a read error, since a much larger clone differs from it by one base. J is TRBJ1-5 and V is TRBV19; D unresolved. Trimming stripped 8 bases from V and 9 bases from J, with 20 bases between. The CDR3 sequence is 14 residues long. Germline assignment: CDR1 LNHDA and CDR2 SQIVND (reference sequence). CDR3 in DNA: TGTGCCAGTGGTCCCCAGACTGGGTTTGGGCCCCAGCATTTT. Protein sequence: CASGPQTGFGPQHF.